This T cell receptor (beta chain) stems from a study of OX40 agonist ivuxolimab in advanced cancers. Sequencing used immunoSEQ multiplex PCR; TCRdb keeps in-frame clones, though not all of them. The sample records approximately 12,000 clones, about 83% being singletons. The study's findings and limits: Antigen specificity remained undetermined for the expanded peripheral T cells. At doses 0.1 to 3.0 mg/kg, CD4+ and CD8+ clones expanded.

The V gene lost 7 bases and the J gene lost 0 bases, with 9 bases spanning the gap. Germline CDR1 and CDR2: LNHDA and SQIVND (reference sequence). The CDR3 spans 13 residues. Blood sampling was done at baseline, cycle 4 day 1, and cycle 7 day 1. Details on this clone: What it binds is unknown.

Sequenced here: CD4+ or CD8+ T cells sorted from blood, sampled in a trial of the OX40 agonist ivuxolimab. The chain couples TRBV19 to TRBJ1-1; D call uncertain. The clonotype was recovered from an adult with an advanced solid tumor such as melanoma, head and neck, liver or kidney cancer. CDR3 residues: CASKVSMNTEAFF. In DNA, the CDR3 is TGTGCCAGTAAGGTCAGTATGAACACTGAAGCTTTCTTT.